The 23 T cell receptor beta chains below were found in one sample sequenced in a study of T-cell reconstitution after alpha-beta-depleted transplantation in children (dated by TCRdb to about 2016). Explained via the paper, the treatment or condition label denotes: allogeneic hematopoietic cell transplantation with graft depleted of TCRalphabeta T cells and CD19 B cells. Libraries were prepared through PCR. This sample was sequenced with an Illumina HiSeq 2500. Molecular barcoding was employed in the preparation of TCR libraries, with unique molecular identifiers being used to normalize TCRbeta repertoire quantification. Through fastp at Q25 and MiXCR, TCRdb rebuilt clones from the public reads, retaining in-frame beta chains. Rows are combined by CDR3 protein, so each entry shows the most common genes and DNA. Present in this sample are fewer than 250,000 distinct CDR3 sequences, roughly 18% of which were seen just once. The ten largest clonotypes hold roughly two fifths of the sample.

Material: PBMCs, mostly from graft donor cells, obtained 360 days after TCRalphabeta/CD19-depleted stem cell transplant. The receptors shown here come from a male patient aged 2 to 10 who had a stem cell transplant for acute lymphoblastic leukemia, so the T cells may come from the graft donor.

This clonotype appeared many times. The chain has TRBV15 and TRBJ2-5; D is perhaps TRBD2 (6 bases). Germline assignment: CDR1 LNHNV and CDR2 YYDKDF (reference sequence). The CDR3 is 14 amino acids. The ends were cut back, 1 base at V and 5 bases at J, with 11 bases in the middle. The CDR3, as DNA: TGTGCCACCAGCAGAGGGGGGGTAGGGGAGACCCAGTACTTC. Its translation: CATSRGGVGETQYF.

The V call is TRBV2, the J call TRBJ2-7; 12 bases are shared with TRBD1. V lost 5 bases to trimming and J lost 4 bases; unmatched junction nucleotides: 3. The V gene's germline CDR1 is SNHLY and CDR2 FYNNEI. This CDR3 region has 14 residues. For the CDR3, the DNA is TGTGCCAGCAGTCGGGACAGGGGGCAGTACGAGCAGTACTTC. This encodes CASSRDRGQYEQYF.

The V call is TRBV18, the J call TRBJ2-2, with TRBD2 matching 10 bases. This CDR3 has 18 amino acids. The trim removed 4 bases at V and 3 bases at J, leaving 11 bases unmatched. The germline V gene has CDR1 KGHSH and CDR2 LQKENI. CDR3 loop: CASSLSTGLAVDTGELFF. The DNA for the CDR3 is TGTGCCAGCTCACTCTCCACCGGACTAGCGGTAGACACCGGGGAGCTGTTTTTT.

This clonotype has just a few counts. The chain uses TRBV12-3 or TRBV12-4 and TRBJ2-7; 7 bases are a match to TRBD1. After removal of 6 bases from V and 5 bases from J, the junction contained 4 bases not matched to a gene. The CDR3 covers 12 residues. CDR3 loop: CASRTGIHEQYF. The CDR3 coding sequence is TGTGCCAGCAGGACAGGGATTCACGAGCAGTACTTC.

This clonotype was observed a few times. The CDR3 protein is CASRRDAHNTGELFF. The CDR3, as DNA: TGTGCCAGCAGACGCGACGCGCATAACACCGGGGAGCTGTTTTTT. V and J are TRBV2 and TRBJ2-2; unclear D gene. Germline V lookup: CDR1 SNHLY, CDR2 FYNNEI. The V end lost 6 bases, the J end lost 2 bases, and 13 bases lay between the germline ends. The CDR3 runs 15 residues.

This clonotype was picked up many times. The V and J genes are TRBV11-2 and TRBJ1-2; weak D call: TRBD1 (5 bases). Per the germline V gene, CDR1 is SGHAT and CDR2 is FQNNGV. The CDR3 runs 14 residues. The ends were cut back, 7 bases at V and 5 bases at J, with 17 bases in the middle. The CDR3 sequence is CASTESGSSYGYTF. The CDR3 DNA is TGTGCCAGCACCGAGTCAGGGTCTTCGTATGGCTACACCTTC.

In regard to this clonotype: The junction departs from the called germline gene at one end, perhaps through a read error. The gene calls are TRBV11-2 and TRBJ1-1; maybe TRBD1 (5 bases). The CDR3 has 16 residues. Germline values: CDR1 SGHAT, CDR2 FQNNGV. CDR3 in DNA: TGTGCCAGCAGCTTATTAACCGGGGGATTGAAGACTGAAGCTTTCTTT. This encodes CASSLLTGGLKTEAFF.

J is TRBJ1-1 and V is TRBV18; 8 nucleotides agree with TRBD1. The CDR3 totals 14 residues. The trim removed 3 bases at V and 2 bases at J, leaving 2 bases unmatched. Germline lookup yields CDR1 KGHSH and CDR2 LQKENI. The DNA of the CDR3 is TGTGCCAGCTCACCGGGACAGGCTAACACTGAAGCTTTCTTT. Residues: CASSPGQANTEAFF.

The rearrangement joins TRBV29-1 to TRBJ2-1, with 7 bases that match TRBD1. The CDR3 extends over 13 amino acids. Germline CDR1 and CDR2: SQVTM and ANQGSEA. With 6 bases clipped from V and 0 bases from J, the junction kept 2 bases outside the gene matches. CDR3 sequence reads: CSVGQTSYNEQFF. CDR3 in DNA: TGCAGCGTGGGACAGACCTCCTACAATGAGCAGTTCTTC.

Here the CDR3 reads CASSPRMAAEAFF. CDR3 DNA: TGTGCCAGCAGCCCTAGGATGGCGGCTGAAGCTTTCTTT. This chain links TRBV11-2 with TRBJ1-1; D gene unclear. Germline values: CDR1 SGHAT, CDR2 FQNNGV. V lost 5 bases, J lost 6 bases, and 13 bases lay in between. The CDR3 is made up of 13 amino acids.

The gene calls are TRBV30 and TRBJ2-1, with D unresolved. Per germline, CDR1 GTSNPN and CDR2 SVGIG (reference sequence). V lost 4 bases and J lost 1, with 2 bases in between. The CDR3 has 11 amino acids. The CDR3 DNA sequence: TGTGCCTGGACTTCCTACAATGAGCAGTTCTTC. Protein sequence: CAWTSYNEQFF. The variable domain in full, completed from reference TRBV30 and TRBJ2-1, reads SQTIHQWPATLVQPVGSPLSLECTVEGTSNPNLYWYRQAAGRGLQLLFYSVGIGQISSEVPQNLSASRPQDRQFILSSKKLLLSDSGFYLCAWTSYNEQFFGPGTRLTVL.

This clonotype was counted between two and nine times. The chain joins TRBV5-6 to TRBJ2-4; 8 bases match TRBD2. The junction had 8 bases not matched to a gene; V was cut back by 3 bases and J by 0 bases. CDR3 length equals 17 residues. Germline V gene lookup returns CDR1 SGHDT and CDR2 YYEEEE. The DNA of the CDR3 is TGTGCCAGCAGCTCACCGGGACTAGAAGTAGCCAAAAACATTCAGTACTTC. Amino acids: CASSSPGLEVAKNIQYF.

The gene calls are TRBV28 and TRBJ2-3; D gene unclear. CDR3 size: 13 residues. Trimming removed 8 bases at V and 1 base at J, with 10 bases between. Germline V lookup: CDR1 MDHEN, CDR2 SYDVKM. The DNA for the CDR3 is TGTGCCAGCGAGGCTGTTGGCACAGATACGCAGTATTTT. Its translation is CASEAVGTDTQYF.

J is TRBJ2-7 and V is TRBV9, with D perhaps matching TRBD1 (7 bases). Germline values: CDR1 SGDLS, CDR2 YYNGEE. V lost 0 bases and J 0 bases, leaving 13 bases between the germline ends. The CDR3 has 16 amino acids. The DNA of the CDR3 is TGTGCCAGCAGCGTAGGGGCAGGGGGGAGCTCCTACGAGCAGTACTTC. This sequence encodes CASSVGAGGSSYEQYF.

This clonotype has more than one count but fewer than ten. The V gene is TRBV15, the J gene TRBJ2-7; 14 positions match TRBD2. Germline CDR1 LNHNV, CDR2 YYDKDF (reference sequence). The CDR3 is made up of 17 amino acids. V lost 4 bases, J lost 1 base, and 6 bases stayed unmatched. The CDR3 nucleotides read TGTGCCACCAGCAAGGGGACTAGCGGGGGAAGATCCTACGAGCAGTACTTC. Translating gives CATSKGTSGGRSYEQYF. Variable domain in full (rest from reference TRBV15 and TRBJ2-7): DAMVIQNPRYQVTQFGKPVTLSCSQTLNHNVMYWYQQKSSQAPKLLFHYYDKDFNNEADTPDNFQSRRPNTSFCFLDIRSPGLGDTAMYLCATSKGTSGGRSYEQYFGPGTRLTVT.

At least ten counts were recorded for this clonotype. V gene TRBV5-1 combines with J gene TRBJ1-4; D is unclear. The CDR3 extends over 14 amino acids. Germline-derived CDR1 and CDR2 are SGHRS and YFSETQ. V dropped 0 bases and J dropped 5 bases, with 8 bases sitting between them. CDR3 sequence: CASSLAGSNEKLFF. The CDR3 DNA follows: TGCGCCAGCAGCTTGGCCGGCAGCAATGAAAAACTGTTTTTT.

This clonotype was recorded a few times. This chain uses TRBV3-1 with TRBJ2-2, with D hard to call. V was pared by 4 bases and J by 6 bases, with 12 bases between. The CDR3 is 14 residues long. Germline V gene data show CDR1 as LGHDT and CDR2 as YNNKEL (reference sequence). The CDR3 DNA reads TGTGCCAGCAGCCCCGCTACGGCCGCCGGGGAGCTGTTTTTT. This codes for CASSPATAAGELFF.

This clonotype has more than one count but fewer than ten. The chain has TRBV29-1 and TRBJ2-1; 8 bases map to TRBD2. V gave up 8 bases and J gave up 6 bases; unmatched junction bases: 15. The CDR3 spans 15 residues. Germline CDR1 reads SQVTM; CDR2 reads ANQGSEA. The CDR3 DNA reads as TGCAGCAGCGTTGGGGGTGAACTAGCGGTCAATGAGCAGTTCTTC. This codes for CSSVGGELAVNEQFF.

V gene TRBV11-2 combines with J gene TRBJ1-1, with D uncertain. Germline V gene lookup returns CDR1 SGHAT and CDR2 FQNNGV. V dropped 4 bases and J dropped 4 bases, with 13 bases sitting between them. This CDR3 comprises 14 residues. The CDR3: CASSSDPWTTEAFF. CDR3 coding DNA: TGTGCCAGCAGCTCTGACCCTTGGACCACTGAAGCTTTCTTT.

This chain links TRBV20-1 with TRBJ2-4, with 7 bases lining up with TRBD2. Germline trimming cut 1 base from V and 15 bases from J; bases unmatched to any gene: 3. This CDR3 spans 10 amino acids. The germline gives CDR1 DFQATT, CDR2 SNEGSKA (reference sequence). This CDR3 is CSARGTSPYF. The CDR3 nucleotides are TGCAGTGCTAGAGGGACTAGTCCGTACTTC.

This clonotype was counted a few times. The chain carries TRBV13 and TRBJ2-1, with D maybe TRBD2 (7 bases). V was cut by 6 bases and J by 0 bases, with 18 bases left in between. In germline, CDR1 is PRHDT, CDR2 FYEKMQ (reference sequence). This CDR3 is 17 amino acids long. The CDR3 bases are TGTGCCAGCAGACCAAGTGGGGGGGCTAGCTCCTACAATGAGCAGTTCTTC. This encodes CASRPSGGASSYNEQFF.

The rearrangement uses TRBV3-1 and TRBJ2-1; D is unclear. V dropped 0 bases and J dropped 4 bases, with 7 bases sitting between them. The CDR3 contains 14 residues. Germline CDR1 and CDR2: LGHDT and YNNKEL (reference sequence). CDR3 in DNA: TGTGCCAGCAGCCAAGATGTTCGGTACAATGAGCAGTTCTTC. The encoded protein is CASSQDVRYNEQFF.

The chain links TRBV6-5 to TRBJ1-6; D ambiguous. The CDR3 length is 16 residues. The germline V gene has CDR1 MNHEY and CDR2 SVGAGI. V was clipped by 2 bases and J by 0 bases, with 8 bases between them. CDR3 sequence: CASSYHWSSYNSPLHF. The CDR3 nucleotides are TGTGCCAGCAGTTACCACTGGTCCTCCTATAATTCACCCCTCCACTTT.